This T cell receptor beta chain was sequenced during a study of cytomegalovirus exposure and HLA in healthy donors. Findings of the study overall: Roughly uniform sequencing depth across donors was assumed, possibly incorrectly.

This clone was observed a handful of times. What it recognizes is unknown. Researchers ran the PCR with 60 Vbeta and 13 Jbeta primers. Profiled with immunoSEQ multiplex PCR; TCRdb holds only in-frame clones, not every one. This sample has 200,000 to 250,000 clones, with approximately 79% found just once. The J segment lost 4 bases and the V segment lost 5 bases, leaving 7 bases of the junction unmatched. This CDR3 comprises 15 residues. Germline assignment: CDR1 SNHLY and CDR2 FYNNEI. Specimen: PBMCs. The TCR was taken from a man aged 45-65 years in good health and CMV-seronegative. The chain is built from TRBV2 and TRBJ2-1; 8 nucleotides agree with TRBD1. The DNA for the CDR3 is TGTGCCAGCAGTCTCAGGACAGGGCGGTACAATGAGCAGTTCTTC. It translates to CASSLRTGRYNEQFF.